One sample yielded the 20 T cell receptor beta chains listed below, sequenced in a study of T cell responses to AZD1222 COVID-19 vaccine. Some clones are missing from TCRdb's copy, which holds only in-frame ones; the method was immunoSEQ multiplex PCR. This table has 150,000 to 200,000 clones, 87% appearing once. The sample consisted of peripheral blood, taken on day 0 of MenACWY control vaccination. The receptors were gathered from an adult in good health.

This clone has only one observation. J is TRBJ1-2 and V is TRBV28; D is unclear. The CDR3 loop spans 11 amino acids. Trimming took off 10 bases at V and 5 bases at J, with 11 bases between the two ends. From germline, CDR1 is MDHEN and CDR2 SYDVKM. In nucleotides, the CDR3 is TGTGCCATTAGGGCTGGGTATGGCTACACCTTC. It encodes CAIRAGYGYTF.

The V gene is TRBV15, the J gene TRBJ2-2; 7 bases align to TRBD1. Germline V gene lookup returns CDR1 LNHNV and CDR2 YYDKDF (reference sequence). V was clipped by 4 bases and J by 1 base; unmatched bases: 6. CDR3 length equals 16 residues. In DNA form, the CDR3 reads TGTGCCACCAGCAAAACACAGGGGAGGAACACCGGGGAGCTGTTTTTT. Translation gives CATSKTQGRNTGELFF.

The chain links TRBV7-2 to TRBJ1-2; 8 bases fit TRBD1. The CDR3 has 15 amino acids. The V gene's germline CDR1 is SGHTA and CDR2 FQGNSA. Trimming took 1 base from V and 8 from J; bases not matched to a gene: 9. CDR3 residues: CASSLGGTGYQGYTF. CDR3 sequence (DNA): TGTGCCAGCAGCTTAGGCGGGACAGGTTATCAGGGCTACACCTTC.

This clone has a handful of counts. The V call is TRBV27, the J call TRBJ2-7, with TRBD1 identical over 7 bases. The CDR3 runs 14 residues. V gave up 6 bases and J gave up 3 bases; unmatched junction bases: 8. The germline V gene has CDR1 MNHEY and CDR2 SMNVEV (reference sequence). The CDR3 region is CASSHGTVGYEQYF. Here the CDR3 DNA reads TGTGCCAGCAGCCACGGGACAGTGGGCTACGAGCAGTACTTC.

This chain connects TRBV9 to TRBJ2-1; D perhaps matches TRBD2 (5 bases). This CDR3 is 17 amino acids long. The V and J ends lost 4 bases and 4 bases respectively, with 21 bases between them. CDR1 and CDR2 (germline): SGDLS, YYNGEE. CDR3 sequence reads: CASSPVRRAETYNEQFF. The CDR3 coding sequence is TGTGCCAGCAGCCCAGTTAGGAGAGCGGAAACTTACAATGAGCAGTTCTTC.

The genes are TRBV18 and TRBJ1-5, with D possibly TRBD1 on 5 matching bases. The germline CDR1 and CDR2 sequences are KGHSH and LQKENI. This CDR3 contains 17 residues. Trimming shortened V by 2 bases and J by 0 bases, and 14 bases separated the two germline ends. Written as DNA, the CDR3 is TGTGCCAGCTCACCAGGGACGCGCTTGGATAGCAATCAGCCCCAGCATTTT. It is translated as CASSPGTRLDSNQPQHF.

The V gene is TRBV7-8, the J gene TRBJ2-5, with D perhaps TRBD2 (6 bases). V was pared by 5 bases and J by 2 bases, with 12 bases between. This CDR3 region has 14 residues. Germline CDR1 is SGHVS and CDR2 is FQNEAQ. CDR3 sequence (DNA): TGTGCCAGCAGCGCGGGGACTGTGCAAGAGACCCAGTACTTC. This sequence encodes CASSAGTVQETQYF. Full variable domain (outside the CDR3, taken from reference TRBV7-8 and TRBJ2-5): GAGVSQSPRYKVAKRGQDVALRCDPISGHVSLFWYQQALGQGPEFLTYFQNEAQLDKSGLPSDRFFAERPEGSVSTLKIQRTQQEDSAVYLCASSAGTVQETQYFGPGTRLLVL.

Concerning this clone itself: Different DNA sequences within this sample yield the same CDR3. The CDR3 here is CASSLRGYNEQFF. Here the CDR3 DNA reads TGTGCCAGCAGTCTACGTGGATACAATGAGCAGTTCTTC. The gene calls are TRBV27 and TRBJ2-1; no firm D call. This CDR3 is 13 amino acids long. Germline CDR1 and CDR2: MNHEY and SMNVEV (reference sequence). Trimming stripped 5 bases from V and 4 bases from J, with 9 bases between.

This chain connects TRBV28 to TRBJ1-2, with D perhaps matching TRBD1 (6 bases). This CDR3 has 14 amino acids. Per the germline V gene, CDR1 is MDHEN and CDR2 is SYDVKM. Deletions cut 6 bases from V and 3 bases from J, with 14 bases between. For the CDR3, the DNA is TGTGCCAGCAGGGGGGTGAGGGGGGACTATGGCTACACCTTC. It specifies CASRGVRGDYGYTF.

This clone showed up just a few times. The chain uses TRBV15 and TRBJ1-5, with unresolved D. V was cut by 2 bases and J by 0 bases, with 8 bases left in between. CDR3 length: 15 amino acids. Per the germline V gene, CDR1 is LNHNV and CDR2 is YYDKDF (reference sequence). This chain's CDR3 is CATSRTGVSNQPQHF. In DNA form, the CDR3 reads TGTGCCACCAGCAGAACTGGAGTTAGCAATCAGCCCCAGCATTTT.

This clone appeared once. The chain has TRBV11-2 and TRBJ2-1, with D perhaps matching TRBD1 (7 bases). Trimming removed 3 bases at V and 8 bases at J, with 20 bases between. The V gene's germline CDR1 is SGHAT and CDR2 FQNNGV. The CDR3 consists of 16 residues. In DNA form, the CDR3 reads TGTGCCAGCAGCTTGGGCGGGGTCCAAGGGGGCGATGAGCAGTTCTTC. This sequence encodes CASSLGGVQGGDEQFF.

This chain links TRBV9 with TRBJ1-5; possibly TRBD1 for D (5 bases). Between the trimmed V and J ends, which lost 0 bases and 5 bases, there was a span of 12 bases. Germline CDR1 and CDR2: SGDLS and YYNGEE. This CDR3 spans 15 amino acids. This chain's CDR3 is CASSVDGGSDQPQHF. Here the CDR3 DNA reads TGTGCCAGCAGCGTAGATGGGGGGAGCGATCAGCCCCAGCATTTT.

This sequence joins TRBV7-2 and TRBJ1-5; maybe TRBD1 (5 bases). Germline CDR1 reads SGHTA; CDR2 reads FQGNSA. This CDR3 spans 15 amino acids. The V gene lost 3 bases and the J gene lost 0 bases, with 9 bases spanning the gap. CDR3 bases: TGTGCCAGCAGCTTTGGGGGAAATAGCAATCAGCCCCAGCATTTT. This encodes CASSFGGNSNQPQHF.

The chain couples TRBV7-2 to TRBJ1-5; the match to TRBD1 covers 10 bases. In germline, CDR1 is SGHTA, CDR2 FQGNSA. This CDR3 has 17 amino acids. V lost 5 bases, J lost 7 bases, and 14 bases stayed unmatched. CDR3 in amino acids: CASSPDRGQGWRQPQHF. In DNA form, the CDR3 reads TGTGCCAGCAGCCCCGACAGGGGGCAAGGGTGGCGGCAGCCCCAGCATTTT.

V gene TRBV7-2 combines with J gene TRBJ1-2; 9 nucleotides agree with TRBD1. Trimming removed 6 bases from V and 4 bases from J; junction bases left unmatched: 12. The CDR3 covers 16 residues. Germline V gene lookup returns CDR1 SGHTA and CDR2 FQGNSA. CDR3 region: CASSTGTGLNLYGYTF. The CDR3 nucleotides read TGTGCCAGCAGTACCGGGACAGGGCTGAATCTCTATGGCTACACCTTC.

V is TRBV6-5 and J is TRBJ2-7, with D possibly being TRBD2 (6 bases). The V gene's germline CDR1 is MNHEY and CDR2 SVGAGI. Between the trimmed V and J ends, which lost 7 bases and 6 bases, there was a span of 19 bases. The CDR3 is made up of 14 amino acids. The CDR3 DNA reads TGTGCCAGCACCCCACGGGGGTCCGGTGGCGAGCAGTACTTC. This encodes CASTPRGSGGEQYF.

The chain links TRBV9 to TRBJ2-5; D gene ambiguous. With 0 bases removed from V and 2 bases from J, the gap between germline ends came to 11 bases. CDR1 and CDR2 from the germline V gene are SGDLS and YYNGEE. CDR3 length equals 15 residues. CDR3 in amino acids: CASSVAPGVQETQYF. In DNA form, the CDR3 reads TGTGCCAGCAGCGTAGCTCCAGGCGTACAAGAGACCCAGTACTTC.

This chain joins TRBV3-1 (or the pseudogene TRBV3-2) and TRBJ1-1; no firm D call. The ends were cut back, 0 bases at V and 0 bases at J, with 5 bases in the middle. CDR1 and CDR2 (germline): LGHDT, YNNKEL (reference sequence). The CDR3 extends over 14 amino acids. CDR3 protein: CASSQDKVNTEAFF. CDR3 coding DNA: TGTGCCAGCAGCCAAGATAAAGTGAACACTGAAGCTTTCTTT.

The rearrangement uses TRBV28 and TRBJ1-5, with TRBD1 identical over 7 bases. V was clipped by 3 bases and J by 11 bases; unmatched bases: 13. This CDR3 spans 15 amino acids. Germline V gene data show CDR1 as MDHEN and CDR2 as SYDVKM. DNA of the CDR3: TGTGCCAGCAGTTTCCGACAGGGCAGAAGTATAGCCCAGCATTTT. Translating gives CASSFRQGRSIAQHF.

This clone was detected only once. V is TRBV6-1 and J is TRBJ1-5, with D uncertain. Trimming pared 0 bases from V and 4 bases from J, leaving 4 bases between. The CDR3 loop spans 13 amino acids. The germline CDR1 and CDR2 sequences are MNHNS and SASEGT. The CDR3 DNA reads as TGTGCCAGCAGTGAAGCGCAAAATCAGCCCCAGCATTTT. Protein product: CASSEAQNQPQHF.